The 10 T cell receptor beta chains presented below share a single source sample, sequenced in a study of blood T cell repertoires in COVID-19. TCRdb's table, derived via immunoSEQ multiplex PCR, lists solely in-frame clones and lacks some. The data show hundreds of thousands of clones, under 85% seen once. Source material: peripheral blood. The receptors were sampled from a woman aged 25-40 years with COVID-19, enrolled during active disease.

This sequence joins TRBV5-5 and TRBJ2-3; D possibly corresponds to TRBD1 (5 bases). CDR1 is SGHKS and CDR2 is YYEKEE in the germline V gene (reference sequence). There are 14 residues in the CDR3. The germline V and J ends were trimmed by 4 bases and 3 bases, with 12 bases remaining between them. This CDR3 reads CASSRDYRTDTQYF. CDR3 nucleotide sequence: TGTGCCAGCAGCCGAGATTACAGGACAGATACGCAGTATTTT. Filled out from reference TRBV5-5 and TRBJ2-3, the complete variable domain reads DAGVTQSPTHLIKTRGQQVTLRCSPISGHKSVSWYQQVLGQGPQFIFQYYEKEERGRGNFPDRFSARQFPNYSSELNVNALLLGDSALYLCASSRDYRTDTQYFGPGTRLTVL.

This chain joins TRBV18 and TRBJ2-3; D may be TRBD2 (6 bases). Germline values: CDR1 KGHSH, CDR2 LQKENI. The V and J ends lost 3 bases and 4 bases respectively, with 14 bases between them. This CDR3 spans 15 amino acids. The CDR3 sequence: CASSPGGALPDTQYF. The CDR3 DNA follows: TGTGCCAGCTCACCTGGCGGGGCACTCCCAGATACGCAGTATTTT.

The V call is TRBV23-1, the J call TRBJ1-5; D ambiguous. TRBV23-1 is designated an ORF whose function remains uncertain. This CDR3 spans 15 amino acids. Trimming took 3 bases from V and 2 from J, leaving 11 bases between them. CDR3 in amino acids: CASSHCLAGNQPQHF. The CDR3 nucleotides read TGCGCCAGCAGTCACTGTTTGGCAGGCAATCAGCCCCAGCATTTT.

V gene TRBV7-2 combines with J gene TRBJ1-1, with a possible D match to TRBD1 (5 bases). With 2 bases removed from V and 4 bases from J, the gap between germline ends came to 11 bases. The CDR3 loop spans 14 amino acids. Germline V gene lookup returns CDR1 SGHTA and CDR2 FQGNSA. CDR3 protein: CASSLTGGGTEAFF. The CDR3 DNA reads TGTGCCAGCAGCTTAACGGGGGGGGGCACTGAAGCTTTCTTT.

This rearrangement joins TRBV5-1 to TRBJ2-7; possible D gene TRBD2, 5 bases. Germline V gene lookup returns CDR1 SGHRS and CDR2 YFSETQ. The CDR3 sequence is 14 residues long. V lost 2 bases and J 2 bases, leaving 11 bases between the germline ends. The CDR3 DNA sequence: TGCGCCAGCAGCTTTTCGAGGGAGCCCTACGAGCAGTACTTC. Its protein is CASSFSREPYEQYF.

The rearrangement uses TRBV15 and TRBJ1-2; D uncertain. V was pared by 4 bases and J by 0 bases, with 15 bases between. Germline CDR1 and CDR2: LNHNV and YYDKDF (reference sequence). This CDR3 is 16 amino acids long. This CDR3 reads CATSMEKDGANYGYTF. For the CDR3, the DNA is TGTGCCACCAGCATGGAAAAAGATGGAGCTAACTATGGCTACACCTTC. Using reference TRBV15 and TRBJ1-2 for the parts outside the CDR3, the full variable domain is DAMVIQNPRYQVTQFGKPVTLSCSQTLNHNVMYWYQQKSSQAPKLLFHYYDKDFNNEADTPDNFQSRRPNTSFCFLDIRSPGLGDTAMYLCATSMEKDGANYGYTFGSGTRLTVV.

The CDR3 region is CASSEARGFGQPQHF. In nucleotides, the CDR3 is TGTGCCAGCAGTGAGGCCAGGGGATTCGGCCAGCCCCAGCATTTT. The chain links TRBV2 to TRBJ1-5; tentatively, D is TRBD1 (6 bases). The V gene lost 3 bases and the J gene lost 7 bases, with 16 bases spanning the gap. Germline loops: CDR1 SNHLY, CDR2 FYNNEI. There are 15 residues in the CDR3.

The chain recombines TRBV5-6 with TRBJ1-2, with D uncertain. Germline V gives CDR1 SGHDT, CDR2 YYEEEE. Trimming left V 0 bases short and J 0 bases short, with 18 bases between. The CDR3 has 18 residues. CDR3 loop: CASSLVAGSTYPNYGYTF. CDR3 bases: TGTGCCAGCAGCTTGGTGGCAGGTTCCACCTACCCTAACTATGGCTACACCTTC.

The chain combines TRBV11-3 with TRBJ2-2, with 12 bases matching TRBD2. This CDR3 spans 16 amino acids. Trimming took 1 base from V and 6 from J; bases not matched to a gene: 3. CDR1 is SGHNT, CDR2 YENEEA, per germline. The DNA of the CDR3 is TGTGCCAGCAGCTTAGGACTAGCGGGAGCCTCCGGGGAGCTGTTTTTT. It is translated as CASSLGLAGASGELFF.

This chain links TRBV5-5 with TRBJ2-4, with D perhaps matching TRBD1 (5 bases). In germline, CDR1 is SGHKS, CDR2 YYEKEE (reference sequence). V gave up 3 bases and J gave up 5 bases, with 15 bases separating them. The CDR3 spans 15 residues. CDR3 loop: CASSSILGQENIQYF. The DNA for the CDR3 is TGTGCCAGCAGCTCCATCTTGGGGCAGGAAAACATTCAGTACTTC.